This TCR beta chain stems from a study of cytomegalovirus exposure and HLA in healthy donors. Overall study: Early on, a data release was issued that held approximately 92 million unique TCRs from HLA-typed donors.

The PCR used 60 Vbeta and 13 Jbeta primers. Libraries were prepared by immunoSEQ multiplex PCR; TCRdb keeps only in-frame clonotypes and omits some of them. The table shows under 80,000 clones, with less than 85% occurring only once. The CDR3 length is 14 residues. Germline CDR1 is SNHLY and CDR2 is FYNNEI. V shed 7 bases and J shed 7 bases, with 19 bases lying between them. Study results and limitations: At a 0.05 false discovery rate, a later analysis found around 15,000 TCR beta sequences to be associated with HLA alleles. Later work found most CMV-associated TCR beta chains apparently HLA-restricted.

A note on this clone: The antigen is not known.

The receptor was isolated from a young woman in good health and CMV-seronegative. Sequencing was carried out using PBMCs. The chain is built from TRBV2 and TRBJ1-2; weak D call: TRBD1 (6 bases). The chain's CDR3 is CASTEAGTGRGYTF. Here the CDR3 DNA reads TGTGCCAGCACCGAAGCTGGTACAGGGCGTGGCTACACCTTC. The full variable domain, completed using reference TRBV2 and TRBJ1-2, is EPEVTQTPSHQVTQMGQEVILRCVPISNHLYFYWYRQILGQKVEFLVSFYNNEISEKSEIFDDQFSVERPDGSNFTLKIRSTKLEDSAMYFCASTEAGTGRGYTFGSGTRLTVV.